This TCR beta chain is from a study of regulatory T cells in long-lasting Graves disease. There are 16 residues in the CDR3. With V trimmed by 2 bases and J by 7 bases, 12 bases remained unmatched. In germline, CDR1 is DFQATT, CDR2 SNEGSKA (reference sequence). Points from the study as a whole: Thyroid tissue went unstudied; only peripheral blood was examined.

The time point is: newly diagnosed GD, antithyroid drugs for less than 3 months. PBMC-extracted RNA yielded the TCR library. Arm-PCR with iRepertoire HTBI primers amplified the CDR3 regions for these TCR beta libraries. TCRdb independently ran MiXCR on the multiplex PCR reads; one entry per CDR3 protein. The table includes some 250,000 distinct CDR3 sequences, around 18% detected once. This clonotype was recorded at least ten times. Its antigen is undetermined. The sample was also linked to a second study, of T cells in Graves' hyperthyroidism and ophthalmopathy. In that study: HTBI primers were used for first-round RT-PCR of the TCR CDR3.

This sequence originates from a woman aged 30 to 39 with Graves disease. Sample: peripheral blood mononuclear cells (PBMCs), taken at new diagnosis, from a patient treated with antithyroid drugs. The chain joins TRBV20-1 to TRBJ1-2; 11 bases agree with TRBD1. This CDR3 is CSARSRRTGGLGGYTF. The CDR3, as DNA: TGCAGTGCTAGAAGTCGCCGGACAGGGGGCTTGGGTGGCTACACCTTC.